This T cell receptor beta chain was captured by sequencing in a study of blood T cell repertoires in COVID-19. Sequencing used immunoSEQ multiplex PCR; TCRdb keeps in-frame clones, though not all of them. The sample lists around 140,000 clones, about nine tenths seen once, with about 11% in the top ten. Sequenced: PBMCs or T cells enriched from blood (not recorded which). This TCR came from a man between 60 and 75 years old who had recovered from COVID-19.

The CDR3 here is CASSPQGVQETQYF. In DNA form, the CDR3 reads TGTGCCAGCTCACCCCAGGGCGTCCAAGAGACCCAGTACTTC. This chain connects TRBV18 to TRBJ2-5, with D perhaps TRBD1 (5 bases). The germline V and J ends were trimmed by 3 bases and 1 base, with 9 bases remaining between them. This CDR3 has 14 residues. Looked up from germline, CDR1 is KGHSH and CDR2 is LQKENI.